Following are 27 T cell receptor beta chains from one sample sequenced in a study of cytomegalovirus exposure and HLA in healthy donors. The PCR employed 60 Vbeta primers together with 13 Jbeta primers. The data were produced by immunoSEQ multiplex PCR, yet TCRdb's version contains in-frame clones alone and is incomplete. The sample consists of tens of thousands of clones, 69% of them appearing once. Sequenced input: PBMCs. The receptors stem from a man aged 45-65 years in good health and CMV-seronegative.

With respect to this clone: The sample contains more than one DNA sequence encoding this CDR3. V usage is TRBV5-1 and J usage is TRBJ2-3; TRBD2 matches 11 bases. This CDR3 is built from 18 residues. Germline lookup yields CDR1 SGHRS and CDR2 YFSETQ. J lost 0 bases, V lost 4 bases, and 10 bases had no gene match. The CDR3 region is CASSLAWTSGRSTDTQYF. For the CDR3, the DNA is TGCGCCAGCAGCCTGGCCTGGACTAGCGGGCGGAGCACAGATACGCAGTATTTT.

The J gene is TRBJ1-1, the V gene TRBV28; unclear D gene. Germline assignment: CDR1 MDHEN and CDR2 SYDVKM. This CDR3 spans 11 amino acids. V was pared by 6 bases and J by 3 bases, with 5 bases between. CDR3 sequence reads: CASRRYTEAFF. CDR3 sequence (DNA): TGTGCCAGCAGGAGGTACACTGAAGCTTTCTTT.

The chain carries TRBV5-4 and TRBJ2-2, with 7 bases identical to TRBD1. This CDR3 has 14 amino acids. Germline lookup yields CDR1 SGHNT and CDR2 YYREEE (reference sequence). Losses at the gene ends were 2 bases for V and 6 bases for J; bases not matched to a gene: 4. CDR3 protein: CASSLQGKAGELFF. CDR3 coding DNA: TGTGCCAGCAGCTTACAGGGGAAGGCCGGGGAGCTGTTTTTT.

This clone was seen more than once but under ten times. The chain links TRBV27 to TRBJ2-3; 13 positions agree with TRBD2. The CDR3 is 18 residues long. The V gene's germline CDR1 is MNHEY and CDR2 SMNVEV (reference sequence). The junction had 10 bases not matched to a gene; V was cut back by 4 bases and J by 3 bases. This CDR3 is CASSSTSGRVQMTDTQYF. The DNA for the CDR3 is TGTGCCAGCAGTTCCACTAGCGGGAGGGTTCAAATGACAGATACGCAGTATTTT.

J is TRBJ1-1 and V is TRBV2; D unclear. Germline-derived CDR1 and CDR2 are SNHLY and FYNNEI. The CDR3 runs 13 residues. Trimming shortened V by 5 bases and J by 2 bases, and 9 bases separated the two germline ends. The CDR3 bases are TGTGCCAGCAGTTTCGACTCTAACACTGAAGCTTTCTTT. This codes for CASSFDSNTEAFF.

J is TRBJ1-1 and V is TRBV19, with D unclear. The CDR3 sequence is 17 residues long. Trimming took 4 bases from V and 10 from J, leaving 28 bases between them. Germline V gene sequence: CDR1 LNHDA, CDR2 SQIVND (reference sequence). The CDR3 sequence is CASSTHALGGRSPGAFF. The CDR3 nucleotides read TGTGCCAGTAGTACGCATGCCCTGGGAGGGAGATCCCCTGGAGCTTTCTTT.

This clone was observed a handful of times. The rearrangement joins TRBV11-3 to TRBJ2-3, with 12 bases aligning to TRBD2. V lost 0 bases, J lost 5 bases, and 9 bases stayed unmatched. This CDR3 comprises 18 residues. In germline, CDR1 is SGHNT, CDR2 YENEEA. The CDR3 region is CASSLDAESSGGGDTQYF. CDR3 coding DNA: TGTGCCAGCAGCTTAGACGCCGAGTCTAGCGGGGGGGGAGATACGCAGTATTTT.

The V gene is TRBV14, the J gene TRBJ1-2, with D uncertain. The CDR3 totals 15 residues. The V and J ends lost 0 bases and 8 bases respectively, with 16 bases between them. Per germline, CDR1 SGHDN and CDR2 FVKESK. The chain's CDR3 is CASSQDSTPSRGYTF. Written as DNA, the CDR3 is TGTGCCAGCAGCCAAGATTCCACCCCGTCGCGGGGCTACACCTTC. Drawing the rest from reference TRBV14 and TRBJ1-2, the complete variable domain is EAGVTQFPSHSVIEKGQTVTLRCDPISGHDNLYWYRRVMGKEIKFLLHFVKESKQDESGMPNNRFLAERTGGTYSTLKVQPAELEDSGVYFCASSQDSTPSRGYTFGSGTRLTVV.

V usage is TRBV4-1 and J usage is TRBJ2-5; 7 bases align to TRBD1. Germline V gene sequence: CDR1 MGHRA, CDR2 YSYEKL. V lost 4 bases, J lost 7 bases, and 15 bases stayed unmatched. The CDR3 is made up of 16 amino acids. The CDR3 coding sequence is TGCGCCAGCAGCCGACCGGGGACAGACATTTTCGGGACCCAGTACTTC. Its protein product is CASSRPGTDIFGTQYF.

This rearrangement joins TRBV6-5 to TRBJ2-3; perhaps TRBD1 as D (5 bases). The germline V gene encodes CDR1 MNHEY and CDR2 SVGAGI. This CDR3 contains 15 residues. Trimming cost V 6 bases and J 1 base, with 14 bases left between them. CDR3 region: CASSDRGRGTDTQYF. In DNA, the CDR3 is TGTGCCAGCAGCGACAGAGGAAGGGGCACAGATACGCAGTATTTT.

This clone showed up just a few times. The chain links TRBV4-3 to TRBJ1-1; D is perhaps TRBD1 (6 bases). Germline V gene lookup returns CDR1 LGHNA and CDR2 YSLEER. CDR3 length: 15 residues. V was cut by 2 bases and J by 4 bases, with 14 bases left in between. The CDR3 bases are TGCGCCAGCAGCCAAACGTCGACAGGCCGCACTGAAGCTTTCTTT. Its protein product is CASSQTSTGRTEAFF.

Comment on this clone: The missing conserved phenylalanine or tryptophan at the end of this CDR3 makes a read error likely. The V gene is TRBV7-9, the J gene TRBJ1-3; 8 bases are shared with TRBD1. This CDR3 has 15 residues. After removal of 3 bases from V and 2 bases from J, the junction contained 3 bases not matched to a gene. In germline, CDR1 is SEHNR, CDR2 FQNEAQ (reference sequence). CDR3 protein: CASSFRQGTGNTIYV. The CDR3 coding sequence is TGTGCCAGCAGCTTCAGACAGGGGACTGGAAACACCATATATGTT.

The rearrangement links TRBV7-2 to TRBJ2-7, with 12 bases fitting TRBD2. The germline V gene has CDR1 SGHTA and CDR2 FQGNSA. J lost 9 bases, V lost 5 bases, and 14 bases had no gene match. The CDR3 extends over 16 amino acids. Written as DNA, the CDR3 is TGTGCCAGCAGCCCAAGCCTAGCGGGAGGGCCAGGTTGGCAGTACGTC. Its protein product is CASSPSLAGGPGWQYV.

The V gene is TRBV7-3, the J gene TRBJ1-4; 8 bases align to TRBD1. The ends lost 2 bases at V and 3 bases at J; junction bases unmatched: 11. The CDR3 runs to 18 residues. Per the germline V gene, CDR1 is SGHTA and CDR2 is FQGTGA. In nucleotides, the CDR3 is TGTGCCAGCAGCTTACGTCCGGGACAGGATTCCTCTAATGAAAAACTGTTTTTT. Translated: CASSLRPGQDSSNEKLFF.

The chain links TRBV5-1 to TRBJ2-7, with D possibly being TRBD2 (5 bases). Between the trimmed V and J ends, which lost 4 bases and 0 bases, there was a span of 8 bases. Germline V gene data show CDR1 as SGHRS and CDR2 as YFSETQ. This CDR3 spans 13 amino acids. As DNA, the CDR3 is TGCGCCAGCAGCCCTGAGGGCTCCTACGAGCAGTACGTC. This encodes CASSPEGSYEQYV.

CDR3 bases: TGCGCCAGCACCGGGACAGGGGTTACTGAAGCTTTCTTT. As protein: CASTGTGVTEAFF. The chain combines TRBV5-1 with TRBJ1-1; 10 bases match TRBD1. The V gene's germline CDR1 is SGHRS and CDR2 YFSETQ. The length of the CDR3 is 13 residues. V was pared by 6 bases and J by 5 bases, with 4 bases of the junction left unmatched.

V usage is TRBV6-5 and J usage is TRBJ1-3; unclear D gene. The CDR3 has 15 residues. In germline, CDR1 is MNHEY, CDR2 SVGAGI. V was shortened by 6 bases and J by 0 bases, with 12 bases between the two germline ends. The CDR3 loop reads CASSPGPHSGNTIYF. The CDR3, as DNA: TGTGCCAGCAGCCCCGGTCCTCACTCTGGAAACACCATATATTTT.

The chain recombines TRBV13 with TRBJ2-7, with D possibly matching TRBD2 (6 bases). Germline V gives CDR1 PRHDT, CDR2 FYEKMQ (reference sequence). The CDR3 is made up of 13 amino acids. V lost 5 bases and J 4 bases, leaving 12 bases between the germline ends. CDR3 in amino acids: CASSQGLQYEQYV. The CDR3 DNA sequence: TGTGCCAGCAGCCAGGGACTCCAGTACGAGCAGTACGTC.

This clone was found a few times. In DNA form, the CDR3 reads TGTGCCAGCAGCCCCGGGACAGGGGTAGAGACTGAAGCTTTCTTT. Encoded protein: CASSPGTGVETEAFF. The chain recombines TRBV13 with TRBJ1-1; TRBD1 aligns across 10 bases. Germline values: CDR1 PRHDT, CDR2 FYEKMQ (reference sequence). J was trimmed by 5 bases and V by 5 bases; bases with no gene match: 8. The length of the CDR3 is 15 residues.

This chain joins TRBV5-1 and TRBJ2-3, with a tentative D call TRBD2 (5 bases). The CDR3 spans 14 residues. Germline CDR1 and CDR2: SGHRS and YFSETQ. V gave up 3 bases and J gave up 2 bases, with 10 bases separating them. As DNA, the CDR3 is TGCGCCAGCAGCTCTTCGGGATCCACAGATACGCAGTATTTT. Protein: CASSSSGSTDTQYF. Using reference TRBV5-1 and TRBJ2-3 for the parts outside the CDR3, the full variable domain is KAGVTQTPRYLIKTRGQQVTLSCSPISGHRSVSWYQQTPGQGLQFLFEYFSETQRNKGNFPGRFSGRQFSNSRSEMNVSTLELGDSALYLCASSSSGSTDTQYFGPGTRLTVL.

The chain carries TRBV5-4 and TRBJ2-2; 9 bases are shared with TRBD2. The germline V gene encodes CDR1 SGHNT and CDR2 YYREEE (reference sequence). The length of the CDR3 is 15 residues. After removal of 4 bases from V and 4 bases from J, the junction contained 5 bases not matched to a gene. Here the CDR3 DNA reads TGTGCCAGCAGCCTAGCGGGGAGTTCCACCGGGGAGCTGTTTTTT. This codes for CASSLAGSSTGELFF.

This chain connects TRBV6-5 to TRBJ2-6, with unresolved D. Germline V gene data show CDR1 as MNHEY and CDR2 as SVGAGI. The CDR3 contains 16 residues. The V and J ends lost 0 bases and 0 bases respectively, with 6 bases between them. The DNA for the CDR3 is TGTGCCAGCAGTTACTCGTCCAACTCTGGGGCCAACGTCCTGACTTTC. Translation: CASSYSSNSGANVLTF.

This clone has only a few counts. V and J are TRBV28 and TRBJ1-5; TRBD1 is a possible D gene (5 bases). The CDR3 contains 15 residues. Trimming stripped 7 bases from V and 2 bases from J, with 15 bases between. Germline V gives CDR1 MDHEN, CDR2 SYDVKM. For the CDR3, the DNA is TGTGCCAGCACCCGACCCCCGGGGGGCAATCAGCCCCAGCATTTT. Residues: CASTRPPGGNQPQHF. The variable domain in full, completed from reference TRBV28 and TRBJ1-5, reads DVKVTQSSRYLVKRTGEKVFLECVQDMDHENMFWYRQDPGLGLRLIYFSYDVKMKEKGDIPEGYSVSREKKERFSLILESASTNQTSMYLCASTRPPGGNQPQHFGDGTRLSIL.

The chain joins TRBV11-2 to TRBJ1-2, with 11 bases lining up with TRBD1. Germline trimming cut 3 bases from V and 4 bases from J; bases unmatched to any gene: 1. Germline assignment: CDR1 SGHAT and CDR2 FQNNGV. The CDR3 runs to 14 residues. The CDR3 sequence: CASSLGQGGYGYTF. CDR3 bases: TGTGCCAGCAGCTTGGGACAGGGGGGCTATGGCTACACCTTC.

The J gene is TRBJ1-1, the V gene TRBV11-2; D is ambiguous. Germline CDR1 and CDR2: SGHAT and FQNNGV. V lost 1 base and J lost 5, with 14 bases in between. The CDR3 covers 15 residues. This CDR3 is CASSLGFPGGTEAFF. CDR3 bases: TGTGCCAGCAGCTTAGGGTTTCCGGGTGGAACTGAAGCTTTCTTT.

The chain couples TRBV7-2 to TRBJ2-7, with TRBD2 matching over 12 bases. Germline lookup yields CDR1 SGHTA and CDR2 FQGNSA. V was pared by 5 bases and J by 2 bases, with 7 bases of the junction left unmatched. CDR3 length: 16 residues. The CDR3 region is CASSQTSGGTPYEQYF. For the CDR3, the DNA is TGTGCCAGCAGCCAAACTAGCGGGGGGACTCCCTACGAGCAGTACTTC.

V is TRBV28 and J is TRBJ2-7; a weak D match, TRBD1 (6 bases). Germline assignment: CDR1 MDHEN and CDR2 SYDVKM. The CDR3 loop spans 15 amino acids. V was shortened by 5 bases and J by 2 bases, with 16 bases between the two germline ends. The CDR3 DNA is TGTGCCAGCAGTACCCCCTCGACAGGAACCTACGAGCAGTACGTC. Translation gives CASSTPSTGTYEQYV.